This T cell receptor beta chain was sequenced during a study of blood T cell repertoires in COVID-19. The length of the CDR3 is 17 residues. Germline V gene sequence: CDR1 SEHNR, CDR2 FQNEAQ (reference sequence). J was trimmed by 0 bases and V by 2 bases; bases with no gene match: 8. The method was immunoSEQ multiplex PCR; TCRdb's version includes in-frame clones alone and lacks a portion of them. The sample comprises around 200,000 clones, around 88% of which are singletons, and roughly 4% rests with the top ten. The chain joins TRBV7-9 to TRBJ1-1; 8 nucleotides line up with TRBD1. The specimen was PBMCs or T cells enriched from blood (not recorded which). This receptor was identified in a woman in her twenties or thirties who had been exposed to COVID-19. The CDR3 sequence is CASSLRQGRQMNTEAFF. The DNA of the CDR3 is TGTGCCAGCAGCTTAAGACAGGGGAGGCAAATGAACACTGAAGCTTTCTTT.